This T cell receptor (beta chain) is from a study of T-cell memory formation after mild COVID-19. Study-level background: TCR clusters were mostly donor specific.

In its sample, this clonotype was seen a few times. Antigen: not known. Study conclusions and caveats: Clones that contracted from day 15 to 85 were balanced CD4/CD8, while later expanders leaned CD4+.

Per germline, CDR1 SNHLY and CDR2 FYNNEI. This CDR3 contains 13 residues. V gave up 6 bases and J gave up 5 bases, with 11 bases separating them. TCRdb processed the 5' RACE reads anew with MiXCR; each CDR3 protein has one entry. The sample has about 290,000 distinct CDR3 sequences; around 15% are singletons. The sequence was collected from a man younger than 35 who had mild COVID-19 (a few samples of this study predate the infection). Cell type and time point are not known. The rearrangement joins TRBV2 to TRBJ2-1; D is perhaps TRBD1 (5 bases). Sequenced material: PBMCs or a T cell subset sorted from them (not recorded which). This CDR3 is CASSPETDNEQFF. Here the CDR3 DNA reads TGTGCCAGCAGCCCTGAGACAGACAATGAGCAGTTCTTC.